This record covers a single T cell receptor beta chain. Its antigen is unknown. Within one base of it there is no much larger clone, and no base qualities were kept. Library construction relied on the immunoSEQ multiplex PCR assay. For the multiplex PCR, a mixture combining 60 forward primers for TCR Vbeta segments and 13 reverse primers for TCR Jbeta segments was used. The CDR3 region of rearranged TCR beta genes was amplified from genomic DNA by a multiplex PCR assay. Amplified TCR beta libraries were sequenced as 87-base-pair reads on the Illumina HiSeq System. The study's own analysis went as follows. A later analysis tallied 80 million to 95 million unique TCR beta chains across the 666 repertoires, and about 10 million of those chains were shared by two or more donors. To remove PCR and sequencing errors, raw reads were error-corrected and collapsed into unique sequences using a nearest-neighbor algorithm that merged closely related sequences. CDR3 sequences were aligned to IMGT reference sequences to assign V, D and J gene segments. For a sequence to be retained, a match of at least six nucleotides to both a V gene segment and a J gene segment was required. Rearrangements were called productive when the CDR3 lacked stop codons and stayed in frame with V and J; all others were non-productive. Following IMGT convention, CDR3 was defined as the stretch from the second conserved V-encoded cysteine up to the conserved J-encoded phenylalanine. The earlier analysis of about 620 of the donors excluded sequences that lacked an unambiguous match to a single V gene segment. In an earlier analysis of approximately 500 of the donors, a V segment was called functional when productive rearrangements were above 56.7%, and segregating when the standard deviation between donors exceeded 5%. To diagnose cytomegalovirus status from the catalog of TCR beta chain sequences, a statistical classification framework was built. In a later analysis, V and J genes were assigned by comparing TCR nucleotide sequences against IMGT/GENE-DB human TR gene sequences. In a later analysis, CDR3 sequences and most-parsimonious VDJ recombination scenarios were assigned using the TCRdist pipeline. A later analysis defined each TCR beta chain by its CDR3 amino acid sequence plus V-gene family, and excluded reads lacking a unique V-gene family. In a later analysis, fewer than 600 highly shared, low-generation-probability nucleotide sequences were removed to address suspected cross-contamination and a sequencing artifact. A later analysis calculated a clonal expansion index for each public chain from normalized within-repertoire ranks of inferred template counts. A later analysis computed generation probabilities with a VDJ recombination model fitted to out-of-frame rearrangements, and checked the results against IGoR. A later analysis scored TCR-TCR, TCR-HLA and TCR-CMV co-occurrence with hypergeometric tests, applying a repertoire-size bias correction to TCR pairs. False discovery rates were estimated in a later analysis by permuting HLA or CMV assignments 20 times. In a later analysis, co-occurring TCRs were grouped using DBSCAN, and TCRdist sequence similarity was added for clustering within HLA-allele-positive subsets. Co-occurrence clustering excluded repertoires with fewer than 30,000 or more than 120,000 public chains, plus five with anomalous nucleotide sharing. This immuneACCESS table, as held by TCRdb, lists in-frame sequences with V and J called but not all clones. Of the missing ones, under half trace to an unresolved V gene in checked studies; the others have no known cause. V, J and clone size reflect that table, while D and trimming were determined from the DNA. The sample data list some 250,000 clones, and more than 75% of these were observed just once. The ten largest clones add up to 5% to 6.5% of the sample.

The cohort was made up of 650 to 700 healthy bone marrow donors. Cohort members were all nominally healthy when sampled, although unrecorded immune exposures were likely present. The donor tested CMV seropositive and was one of the 289 seropositive cohort members. A peripheral blood sample was provided by each donor, and peripheral blood mononuclear cells were used for TCR beta sequencing. The Qiagen DNeasy Blood Extraction Kit was used to extract genomic DNA from the blood cell samples. The CDR3 measures 13 amino acids from cysteine to phenylalanine. Just CDR3 DNA is preserved here, 39 bases in frame from base 1. The germline V gene provides CDR1 SGHNT and CDR2 YENEEA. V is cut by 4 bases and J by 2 bases, and the space between the germline ends is 8 bases. The data originate from a study of cytomegalovirus exposure and HLA in healthy donors (dated by TCRdb to about 2017). A note on the overall study: An earlier analysis of a few hundred of the donors reported approximately 260 Gb of sequence data and roughly 120 million unique TCR beta sequences obtained from 150 million to 200 million T cells. High-throughput TCR immunosequencing, statistical association of individual TCRs with disease status, and machine learning were combined to predict cytomegalovirus infection status. Donor age, sex, ethnicity and CMV serostatus were collected together with the repertoire data. The study aimed to test whether signatures of past pathogen exposure could be identified by cataloging public T cell receptors. The genetic ancestry cluster associated with self-reported Caucasian donors included roughly four fifths of the 300 to 400 genotyped donors. Typing coverage differed by locus: A, B, C, DRB1 and DQB1 were typed in roughly 629-630 donors, DQA1 in about 510, DPA1 in some 600, and DPB1 in approximately 450. An earlier analysis of about 600 of the donors used high-throughput TCR beta sequencing to judge whether each TCR beta V gene segment behaved as functional or pseudogenic. Approximately 310 gigabases of sequencing data and around 90 million unique TCR sequences made up an early release that covered several hundred HLA-typed donors. Every repertoire in the discovery cohort had been generated on one and the same sequencing platform. The T cell repertoires of several hundred subjects were profiled by immunosequencing and related to cytomegalovirus serostatus. Besides the first cohort of roughly 640 subjects, a separate validation cohort made up of 120 different subjects was used. Roughly 5 DR-DQ haplotypes were handled as single units for association and clustering because linkage in the cohort was strong. Class I and class II HLA loci were covered by the typing at four-digit resolution. The later analysis used no new phenotypic data to find candidate immune exposures, relying instead on TCR beta sequences and their occurrence across donors. Across approximately 420 genotyped donors of the cohort, an average of roughly 250,000 unique TCR beta nucleotide sequences per donor were sequenced, and 15% to 20% of those sequences were non-productive. A later genetic analysis used genome-wide SNP genotypes for about three fifths of the 666 donors, treating that subset as a discovery cohort. In a later analysis, previously published TCR beta repertoires from several hundred donors were re-analyzed and high-resolution HLA genotyping was added so that TCR occurrence patterns could be studied. Study-level results and caveats: A total of 150 to 200 TCR beta chains were listed by the study as associated with cytomegalovirus. V-gene and J-gene trimming of TCR beta chains was associated with a missense DCLRE1C variant in a later genetic analysis, and the association was replicated in an independent cohort. An earlier analysis of approximately 600 of the donors showed that most TCR beta V segments appeared in productive rearrangements either about 90% or about 30% of the time, which broadly matched IMGT annotations. CMV serostatus was the only immune exposure information available for the cohort. This cohort had only TCR beta chains sequenced, and the lack of alpha or paired-chain data limited which features could be detected. A later analysis associated around 16,000 TCR beta sequences with specific HLA alleles at a false discovery rate of 0.05. While some public TCRs were present in many individuals, most TCR sequences turned up only very rarely across donors. A later analysis found that HLA-associated TCR beta chains were more clonally expanded and had lower generation probabilities than equally common non-associated chains. According to a later genetic analysis, donors in an Asian-associated ancestry cluster had fewer N-insertions in productive TCRs than the approximately 650-donor mean. Linkage disequilibrium might explain the correlated functional status among segregating V segments, but an unknown experimental factor could not be excluded. Some IMGT-functional V segments, including TRBV6-2 and TRBV6-3, could not be told apart with the 87-base-pair reads, so those segments were excluded. Three of the identified cytomegalovirus-associated TCR beta chains were confirmed in vitro to be specific for cytomegalovirus antigens. Strong co-occurrence of HLA alleles, especially DR and DQ, made assigning TCR associations to individual alleles difficult. A further reported finding was that TCR beta sequences accurately predicted the HLA-A and HLA-B alleles for most subjects in the first cohort. In a later analysis, the rate of TCR association differed among HLA loci, with DRB1 alleles having the most associated TCRs and HLA-C alleles having the fewest. A cluster of highly shared sequence variants was judged likely to represent a technical artifact of the sequencing pipeline. The classifier was reported to diagnose cytomegalovirus status with high specificity and sensitivity in both the original cohort and the validation cohort. The authors suggested that the approach could potentially be generalized to other disease states and immunological phenotypes. Roughly uniform sequencing depth across donors was assumed in presence/absence analyses, although this assumption may not hold. Several of the top co-occurrence clusters appeared to be linked to parvovirus B19, influenza, CMV and Epstein-Barr virus, according to a later analysis. Because some donors lacked HLA typing at each locus, the association tests relied only on the typed subset. Over 15 rarely observed V segments, including chromosome 9 orphons, were excluded from the earlier analysis of about 500 of the donors because counts were too low. Most CMV-associated TCR beta chains appeared to be HLA-restricted in a later analysis, and the HLA associations seemed to be driven largely by CMV exposure.

The specimen sequenced was PBMCs. The origin of this receptor is a woman in her 40s in good health and CMV-seropositive. The rearrangement joined TRBV11-3 to TRBJ1-2; a tentative D match to TRBD1 spans 5 bases. Read as DNA, the sequence is TGTGCCAGCAGCTCGCAGGGAAACTATGGCTACACCTTC. The encoded protein is CASSSQGNYGYTF.